The 10 T cell receptor beta chains below all came from one sample that was sequenced in a study of cytomegalovirus exposure and HLA in healthy donors (dated by TCRdb to 2017 to 2019). Library creation used the immunoSEQ multiplex PCR assay. As stored in TCRdb, this immuneACCESS dataset retains in-frame rearrangements with V and J assigned. A fraction of the clones does not appear; measured against another copy, unresolved V genes explain less than half of the discrepancy, and the remainder lacks a known reason. For this sample the table gives some 110,000 clones, of which approximately 90% were detected only once. The ten largest clones add up to around 2% of the sample. The sequencing input was PBMCs. The receptors stem from a man aged 18 to 35 in good health and CMV-seronegative.

The chain uses TRBV6-5 and TRBJ2-1; 10 positions agree with TRBD2. The CDR3 spans 15 residues. The J segment lost 8 bases and the V segment lost 0 bases, leaving 4 bases of the junction unmatched. Germline CDR1 MNHEY, CDR2 SVGAGI. CDR3 sequence reads: CASSYSISGGYEQFF. The CDR3 DNA reads TGTGCCAGCAGTTACTCGATTAGCGGGGGGTATGAGCAGTTCTTC.

This chain links TRBV2 with TRBJ2-3; D possibly corresponds to TRBD1 (6 bases). CDR3 length: 14 amino acids. Germline values: CDR1 SNHLY, CDR2 FYNNEI. The ends were cut back, 8 bases at V and 2 bases at J, with 14 bases in the middle. The CDR3 sequence: CASLTGLTTDTQYF. CDR3 in DNA: TGTGCCAGCCTGACAGGACTTACCACAGATACGCAGTATTTT.

The chain uses TRBV28 and TRBJ1-1, with 8 bases matching TRBD1. The CDR3 sequence is 15 residues long. Germline trimming cut 5 bases from V and 5 bases from J; bases unmatched to any gene: 10. Germline V gene sequence: CDR1 MDHEN, CDR2 SYDVKM. CDR3 coding DNA: TGTGCCAGCAGTCCAATTGGACAGGGCAAAACTGAAGCTTTCTTT. Its protein is CASSPIGQGKTEAFF.

The gene calls are TRBV2 and TRBJ2-2; tentative D call: TRBD1 (6 bases). The CDR3 is 16 residues long. Per germline, CDR1 SNHLY and CDR2 FYNNEI. V was shortened by 3 bases and J by 4 bases, with 15 bases between the two germline ends. DNA for the CDR3: TGTGCCAGCAGTGAGGACGGACAGATTAGCACCGGGGAGCTGTTTTTT. This codes for CASSEDGQISTGELFF.

In this sample, this clone turned up once. The chain uses TRBV19 and TRBJ2-1; 10 bases align to TRBD1. The CDR3 is 14 residues long. Trimming cost V 6 bases and J 5 bases; bases outside gene matches: 4. Germline assignment: CDR1 LNHDA and CDR2 SQIVND (reference sequence). CDR3 DNA: TGTGCCAGTAGGAGGGGACAGGGGAACAATGAGCAGTTCTTC. This translates into CASRRGQGNNEQFF. The full variable domain, completed using reference TRBV19 and TRBJ2-1, is DGGITQSPKYLFRKEGQNVTLSCEQNLNHDAMYWYRQDPGQGLRLIYYSQIVNDFQKGDIAEGYSVSREKKESFPLTVTSAQKNPTAFYLCASRRGQGNNEQFFGPGTRLTVL.

This clone has just one count. The chain employs TRBV6-1 and TRBJ2-7; 12 positions match TRBD2. V was clipped by 10 bases and J by 4 bases; unmatched bases: 11. The CDR3 runs to 15 residues. Germline-derived CDR1 and CDR2 are MNHNS and SASEGT. CDR3 bases: TGTGCCAACAAGACCTCTAGCGGGAGGGCTTACGAGCAGTACTTC. The encoded protein is CANKTSSGRAYEQYF.

The J gene is TRBJ1-4, the V gene TRBV19, with 11 bases aligning to TRBD1. With 2 bases clipped from V and 11 bases from J, the junction kept 7 bases outside the gene matches. The CDR3 length is 15 residues. Germline CDR1 reads LNHDA; CDR2 reads SQIVND (reference sequence). The CDR3 reads CASSILSRTGGKLFF. CDR3 DNA sequence: TGTGCCAGTAGTATACTTAGCCGGACAGGGGGCAAACTGTTTTTT. Full variable domain (remainder filled in from reference TRBV19 and TRBJ1-4): DGGITQSPKYLFRKEGQNVTLSCEQNLNHDAMYWYRQDPGQGLRLIYYSQIVNDFQKGDIAEGYSVSREKKESFPLTVTSAQKNPTAFYLCASSILSRTGGKLFFGSGTQLSVL.

The chain joins TRBV18 to TRBJ1-6, with 7 bases fitting TRBD1. With V trimmed by 5 bases and J by 10 bases, 5 bases remained unmatched. Germline V CDR1 and CDR2: KGHSH, LQKENI. This CDR3 is built from 13 residues. The CDR3 bases are TGTGCCAGCTCAGCCGGGACAGTCTCACCCCTCCACTTT. It is translated as CASSAGTVSPLHF.

The count of this clone is one. The chain combines TRBV5-1 with TRBJ1-1; 12 bases line up with TRBD1. The germline V gene has CDR1 SGHRS and CDR2 YFSETQ. This CDR3 comprises 16 residues. The J segment lost 5 bases and the V segment lost 4 bases, leaving 9 bases of the junction unmatched. CDR3 amino acids: CASSVGTGGLVTEAFF. The CDR3 DNA reads as TGCGCCAGCAGCGTCGGGACAGGGGGCTTAGTGACTGAAGCTTTCTTT.

The rearrangement joins TRBV4-2 to TRBJ2-7; D gene unclear. The CDR3 runs to 16 residues. The germline CDR1 and CDR2 sequences are LGHNA and YNFKEQ. The V end was cut by 3 bases, the J end by 4 bases, with 19 bases between. CDR3 sequence: CASSHISATGTYEQYF. For the CDR3, the DNA is TGTGCCAGCAGCCACATAAGCGCCACTGGTACGTACGAGCAGTACTTC.